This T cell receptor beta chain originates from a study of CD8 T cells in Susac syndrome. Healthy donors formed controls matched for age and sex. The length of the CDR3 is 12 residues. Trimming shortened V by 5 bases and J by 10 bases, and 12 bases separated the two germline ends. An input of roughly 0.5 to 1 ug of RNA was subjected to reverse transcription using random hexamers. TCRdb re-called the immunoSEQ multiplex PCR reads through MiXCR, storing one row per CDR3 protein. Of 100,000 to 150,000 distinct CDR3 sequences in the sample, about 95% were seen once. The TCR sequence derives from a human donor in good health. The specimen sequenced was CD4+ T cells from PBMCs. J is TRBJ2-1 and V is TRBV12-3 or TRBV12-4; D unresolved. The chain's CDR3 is CASSPPSREQFF. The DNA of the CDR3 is TGTGCCAGCAGTCCCCCGTCCAGGGAGCAGTTCTTC.